The subject of this entry is one T cell receptor beta chain. Its antigen is as yet unknown. A clone one base away is much larger, so this may be a read error. TCRdb re-derived calls from the reads in MiXCR, one entry per CDR3 protein. This sample carries nearly 650,000 distinct CDR3 sequences, around 24% of them seen once, and the ten largest clones take 7.5% to 9%. The sample belongs to a study of T cell repertoires in cytomegalovirus infection. Study-wide points: Dominating the ex vivo response were HLA-C-restricted CMV-specific TCR beta clonotypes.

CDR3 length equals 16 residues. Looked up from germline, CDR1 is MDHEN and CDR2 is SYDVKM. This chain joins TRBV28 and TRBJ2-1; D ambiguous. This clonotype was obtained from a human donor in good health (CMV status not recorded). Some clones in this sample may be carry-over from other donors' samples. Sequencing input: CD8+ T cells from PBMCs. CDR3 loop: CASSLGVELVYNVQFF. DNA of the CDR3: TGTGCCAGCAGTTTAGGGGTGGAGTTAGTCTACAATGTGCAGTTCTTC.